The 12 T cell receptor beta chains presented below share a single source sample, sequenced in a study of cytomegalovirus exposure and HLA in healthy donors. The PCR was carried out with 60 Vbeta primers and 13 Jbeta primers. TCRdb's copy holds only in-frame clones and misses some; the assay was immunoSEQ multiplex PCR. The table has about 150,000 clones, approximately 69% seen once. Sequenced: PBMCs. The source of these receptors is a man aged 25-45 years in good health and CMV-seronegative.

This clone was observed a few times. The chain couples TRBV5-6 to TRBJ2-7; D might be TRBD2 (7 bases). With 1 base removed from V and 1 base from J, the gap between germline ends came to 18 bases. Germline V gives CDR1 SGHDT, CDR2 YYEEEE. There are 17 residues in the CDR3. Here the CDR3 reads CASSLSWQGTTSYEQYF. The DNA for the CDR3 is TGTGCCAGCAGCTTGTCCTGGCAGGGGACTACTTCCTACGAGCAGTACTTC.

The gene calls are TRBV4-1 and TRBJ2-2; TRBD1 aligns across 7 bases. This CDR3 has 14 residues. After removal of 3 bases from V and 5 bases from J, the junction contained 3 bases not matched to a gene. In germline, CDR1 is MGHRA, CDR2 YSYEKL. The CDR3 loop reads CASSHQQGTGELFF. The CDR3 DNA reads TGCGCCAGCAGCCATCAACAGGGGACCGGGGAGCTGTTTTTT.

As regards this clone: One end of the junction fails to match germline, which may point to a read error. The chain combines TRBV27 with TRBJ1-5, with a tentative D call TRBD1 (6 bases). The germline gives CDR1 MNHEY, CDR2 SMNVEV (reference sequence). The CDR3 is 14 residues long. The CDR3 loop reads CASSSDRIRQPQNF. CDR3 bases: TGTGCCAGCAGTTCCGACAGGATCCGGCAGCCCCAGAATTTT.

This clone showed up just a few times. The CDR3 loop is CAISESLAQETQYF. CDR3 coding DNA: TGTGCCATCAGTGAGTCGTTAGCGCAAGAGACCCAGTACTTC. The chain recombines TRBV10-3 with TRBJ2-5, with D possibly being TRBD2 (5 bases). This CDR3 has 14 residues. V lost 0 bases and J 2 bases, leaving 7 bases between the germline ends. Germline V lookup: CDR1 ENHRY, CDR2 SYGVKD.

This clone was observed a handful of times. The chain employs TRBV6-5 and TRBJ2-7; maybe TRBD1 (5 bases). Trimming cost V 1 base and J 4 bases, with 11 bases left between them. CDR1 MNHEY and CDR2 SVGAGI come from the germline V gene. This CDR3 is 14 amino acids long. The CDR3 region is CASSYFPGSYEQYF. The CDR3 DNA is TGTGCCAGCAGTTACTTTCCAGGGTCATACGAGCAGTACTTC.

The V gene is TRBV28, the J gene TRBJ2-7; a possible D gene is TRBD1 (6 bases). Trimming stripped 3 bases from V and 5 bases from J, with 14 bases between. The CDR3 runs to 14 residues. The germline gives CDR1 MDHEN, CDR2 SYDVKM. This CDR3 is CASSLRTVFNEQYF. In DNA form, the CDR3 reads TGTGCCAGCAGTTTGCGGACAGTTTTTAACGAGCAGTACTTC.

The chain couples TRBV9 to TRBJ1-2; weak D call: TRBD1 (5 bases). The CDR3 contains 12 residues. V lost 3 bases and J 6 bases, leaving 9 bases between the germline ends. CDR1 and CDR2 from the germline V gene are SGDLS and YYNGEE. The CDR3 DNA sequence: TGTGCCAGCAGCGGGGGGGGAGATGGCTACACCTTC. Translation: CASSGGGDGYTF.

The V call is TRBV28, the J call TRBJ1-4, with 9 bases aligning to TRBD1. Germline assignment: CDR1 MDHEN and CDR2 SYDVKM. This CDR3 has 15 amino acids. Trimming at V came to 3 bases and at J to 7 bases, leaving 6 bases not matched to a gene. The CDR3 reads CASSFGTGRSEKLFF. The CDR3 bases are TGTGCCAGCAGTTTCGGGACAGGGCGTAGTGAAAAACTGTTTTTT.

This clone was counted between two and nine times. The junction departs from the called germline gene at one end, perhaps through a read error. This chain connects TRBV7-9 to TRBJ2-5; TRBD1 matches 7 bases. Germline values: CDR1 SEHNR, CDR2 FQNEAQ (reference sequence). This CDR3 region has 16 residues. For the CDR3, the DNA is TGTTCCAGCAGCTTAGGGACAGTTATTGATCAAGAGACCCAGTACTTC. This encodes CSSSLGTVIDQETQYF.

V is TRBV25-1 and J is TRBJ2-1, with 10 bases identical to TRBD1. Germline CDR1 is MGHDK and CDR2 is SYGVNS. Trimming took 6 bases from V and 1 from J; bases not matched to a gene: 3. There are 15 residues in the CDR3. The CDR3 is CASRRTGGSYNEQFF. The CDR3 nucleotides are TGTGCCAGCAGGCGGACAGGGGGTTCCTACAATGAGCAGTTCTTC.

The chain employs TRBV10-3 and TRBJ2-7; 8 nucleotides match TRBD1. This CDR3 is built from 18 residues. Losses at the gene ends were 4 bases for V and 5 bases for J; bases not matched to a gene: 19. Germline CDR1 reads ENHRY; CDR2 reads SYGVKD. This chain's CDR3 is CAISGPGQASYGVHEQYF. CDR3 coding DNA: TGTGCCATCAGTGGCCCGGGACAGGCTTCTTACGGTGTCCACGAGCAGTACTTC.

This clone was counted a single time. The V call is TRBV12-1, the J call TRBJ1-2. TRBV12-1 is classified as a pseudogene. The CDR3 loop spans 14 amino acids. CDR3 region: CASSFRGAAHGYTF. The DNA of the CDR3 is TGTGCCAGCAGCTTCCGGGGGGCGGCCCATGGCTACACCTTC.